Below are 15 T cell receptor beta chains sequenced from a single sample in a study of T cells after yellow fever vaccination. TCRdb called the 5' RACE reads again in MiXCR, with one record for every CDR3 protein. In the table there are approximately 180,000 distinct CDR3 sequences, approximately 6.2% of which are singletons. Sequenced material: CD4+ T cells sorted from PBMCs, taken on the day of the first yellow fever vaccination. These receptors were obtained from a man aged 18 to 29 who received the YFV17D yellow fever vaccine.

This clonotype was seen many times. The rearrangement uses TRBV5-1 and TRBJ2-3; TRBD2 matches at 7 bases. V shed 7 bases, J shed 5 bases, and the junction held 16 bases outside the gene matches. The germline gives CDR1 SGHRS, CDR2 YFSETQ. This CDR3 spans 16 amino acids. The CDR3 DNA reads TGCGCCAGCGGCAAGATAGGCGGGGGAGGTGGAGATACGCAGTATTTT. Translated, it gives CASGKIGGGGGDTQYF.

This chain joins TRBV4-2 and TRBJ2-1; D is perhaps TRBD2 (6 bases). The CDR3 loop spans 16 amino acids. Germline V lookup: CDR1 LGHNA, CDR2 YNFKEQ. V was trimmed by 3 bases and J by 0 bases, leaving 12 bases between them. Here the CDR3 DNA reads TGTGCCAGCAGCCAGGGGAGCGGGCCCTCCTACAATGAGCAGTTCTTC. Translated: CASSQGSGPSYNEQFF.

This clonotype was counted only a few times. V is TRBV5-1 and J is TRBJ1-2, with D unclear. CDR1 is SGHRS, CDR2 YFSETQ, per germline. Trimming removed 1 base at V and 0 bases at J, with 10 bases between. CDR3 length: 15 residues. CDR3 residues: CASSLTAGTNYGYTF. CDR3 coding DNA: TGCGCCAGCAGCTTGACTGCAGGAACTAACTATGGCTACACCTTC.

This chain connects TRBV11-2 to TRBJ1-2; possibly TRBD1 for D (5 bases). This CDR3 comprises 13 residues. The V gene lost 3 bases and the J gene lost 6 bases, with 11 bases spanning the gap. Germline CDR1 reads SGHAT; CDR2 reads FQNNGV. The CDR3 sequence: CASSFAGSHGYTF. DNA for the CDR3: TGTGCCAGCAGCTTCGCAGGGAGTCATGGCTACACCTTC.

A word on this clonotype: A much larger clone sits a single nucleotide away, making a read error possible. The V and J genes are TRBV10-3 and TRBJ2-1; D perhaps matches TRBD1 (8 bases). The CDR3 extends over 16 amino acids. The germline V gene has CDR1 ENHRY and CDR2 SYGVKD. CDR3 sequence reads: CAIRVYRGGTSDEQLF. As DNA, the CDR3 is TGTGCCATCAGAGTATACAGGGGGGGAACATCGGACGAGCAGCTCTTC.

This clonotype was counted at least ten times. This chain links TRBV12-3 or TRBV12-4 with TRBJ1-1, with 8 bases identical to TRBD1. The junction had 11 bases not matched to a gene; V was cut back by 6 bases and J by 5 bases. CDR3 length: 15 amino acids. The CDR3 nucleotides are TGTGCCAGCAGCCGCACGGACAGGGTTGATACTGAAGCTTTCTTT. Translation gives CASSRTDRVDTEAFF.

This clonotype showed up many times. J is TRBJ1-5 and V is TRBV7-6; a possible D gene is TRBD1 (5 bases). CDR3 length: 15 residues. Germline V gives CDR1 SGHVS, CDR2 FNYEAQ. V dropped 5 bases and J dropped 3 bases, with 14 bases sitting between them. CDR3 nucleotide sequence: TGTGCCAGCAGCCAAAGCACAGGACTCAATCAGCCCCAGCATTTT. It specifies CASSQSTGLNQPQHF.

Only a few counts were recorded for this clonotype. The chain has TRBV15 and TRBJ2-5; D is possibly TRBD1 (6 bases). The germline V gene has CDR1 LNHNV and CDR2 YYDKDF (reference sequence). There are 15 residues in the CDR3. The V and J ends lost 0 bases and 3 bases respectively, with 11 bases between them. This CDR3 reads CATSRDRDKKETQYF. The CDR3 DNA reads TGTGCCACCAGCAGAGACCGGGACAAGAAAGAGACCCAGTACTTC. The full variable domain, with the rest looked up from reference TRBV15 and TRBJ2-5, is DAMVIQNPRYQVTQFGKPVTLSCSQTLNHNVMYWYQQKSSQAPKLLFHYYDKDFNNEADTPDNFQSRRPNTSFCFLDIRSPGLGDTAMYLCATSRDRDKKETQYFGPGTRLLVL.

About this clonotype itself: A much larger clone is a single base away; this may be a read error. This sequence joins TRBV28 and TRBJ2-5; D is ambiguous. CDR1 and CDR2 from the germline V gene are MDHEN and SYDVKM. Deletions cut 7 bases from V and 2 bases from J, with 8 bases between. The CDR3 runs to 12 residues. The chain's CDR3 is CASTNSQETQYF. CDR3 in DNA: TGTGCCAGCACTAACAGTCAAGAGACCCAGTACTTC.

At least ten counts were recorded for this clonotype. The CDR3 DNA reads TGTGCCAGCAGCCAAGATCTAGCGGGGGGTCCTAAGGATGAGCAGTACTTC. Translation: CASSQDLAGGPKDEQYF. This sequence joins TRBV3-1 and TRBJ2-7, with TRBD2 matching over 11 bases. Germline assignment: CDR1 LGHDT and CDR2 YNNKEL (reference sequence). This CDR3 contains 17 residues. J gave up 7 bases and V 0 bases, and 11 bases lay outside the gene matches.

This clonotype was found many times. J is TRBJ2-3 and V is TRBV12-3 or TRBV12-4; D is uncertain. Deletions cut 0 bases from V and 10 bases from J, with 17 bases between. The CDR3 extends over 15 amino acids. CDR3 coding DNA: TGTGCCAGCAGTTTAGCGCTAACCAGAGATAAATCGCAGTATTTT. It yields the protein CASSLALTRDKSQYF.

This clonotype was recorded at least ten times. CDR3 sequence (DNA): TGTGCCAGCAGACGCCTGCGGCCCCCCGGAGCCACCGGGGAGCTGTTTTTT. Its protein product is CASRRLRPPGATGELFF. This chain joins TRBV11-2 and TRBJ2-2; the D is unclear. This CDR3 comprises 17 residues. Trimming stripped 6 bases from V and 4 bases from J, with 21 bases between. Germline loops: CDR1 SGHAT, CDR2 FQNNGV. The variable domain in full, with the rest retrieved from reference TRBV11-2 and TRBJ2-2, is EAGVAQSPRYKIIEKRQSVAFWCNPISGHATLYWYQQILGQGPKLLIQFQNNGVVDDSQLPKDRFSAERLKGVDSTLKIQPAKLEDSAVYLCASRRLRPPGATGELFFGEGSRLTVL.

This clonotype has at least ten counts. The CDR3 loop reads CASSSAGTLTGELFF. CDR3 DNA sequence: TGTGCCAGCAGTTCTGCCGGGACACTTACCGGGGAGCTGTTTTTT. The V and J genes are TRBV12-3 or TRBV12-4 and TRBJ2-2, with D tentatively TRBD1 (6 bases). The ends were cut back, 4 bases at V and 5 bases at J, with 14 bases in the middle. The CDR3 has 15 residues.

This clonotype was seen ten or more times. The genes are TRBV28 and TRBJ1-5; no firm D call. V was pared by 4 bases and J by 5 bases, with 6 bases between. The CDR3 runs to 12 residues. Germline V CDR1 and CDR2: MDHEN, SYDVKM. The CDR3 is CASSSLYQPQHF. The CDR3 DNA follows: TGTGCCAGCAGTTCCTTATATCAGCCCCAGCATTTT.

The chain links TRBV12-3 or TRBV12-4 to TRBJ1-1; no clear D gene. The CDR3 length is 13 residues. The ends were cut back, 8 bases at V and 0 bases at J, with 10 bases in the middle. Written as DNA, the CDR3 is TGTGCCAGCTCAAACGAGTTGAACACTGAAGCTTTCTTT. As protein: CASSNELNTEAFF.